This is a list of T cell receptor beta chains from one sample in a study of cytomegalovirus exposure and HLA in healthy donors. Profiled with immunoSEQ multiplex PCR; TCRdb holds only in-frame clones, not every one. Found here are approximately 22,000 clones, around 77% of them singletons; the top ten hold 7% to 9%. Sample: PBMCs. The receptor set was obtained from a man between 60 and 75 years old in good health and CMV-seronegative. Both conserved end residues are trimmed from each CDR3.

CDR3 length | V gene | CDR3 protein
12 | TRBV6-1 | ASSAGHPYNEQF
12 | TRBV27 | ASSGGWLGDTQY
13 | TRBV7-9 | ASNRLAGGNYEQY
12 | TRBV18 | ASSRGGAIYEQY
13 | TRBV5-6 | ASSLIGSPVYEQY
12 | TRBV10-3 | AVSGGRTEYGYT
13 | TRBV7-8 | ASSLESFSNQPQH
13 | TRBV7-2 | ASSANRASVETQY
11 | TRBV27 | ASSLLGEETQY
11 | TRBV7-6 | ASSLLRTDTQY
13 | TRBV18 | ASSPGQGGRETQY
12 | TRBV7-8 | ASSLGQGNEKLF
13 | TRBV4-1 | ASSHLLAGNNEQF
12 | TRBV2 | ASSAGTVLEGYT
12 | TRBV6-1 | ASSSQGGPYEQY
13 | TRBV11-2 | ASSLGDRDNEKLF
13 | TRBV19 | ASLPRALSNQPQH
12 | TRBV18 | ASSPRGYTDTQY
13 | TRBV5-6 | PSSLVGTEPYEQY
13 | TRBV2 | ATSQRGLAYDEQY
15 | TRBV10-3 | AIRDPGQGGFGEKLF
12 | TRBV27 | ASRNGRGLYEQY
13 | TRBV2 | ASSRRQGPTDTQY
11 | TRBV27 | ASSLEGSYGYT
13 | TRBV5-4 | ASSATGSLNEKLF
11 | TRBV7-2 | ASNFGGSYEQY
13 | TRBV19 | ASSINRGANYGYT
13 | TRBV2 | ASSFRDRSYNEQF
16 | TRBV13 | ASSFLTRRAGDFNEQF
12 | TRBV30 | AWGREVGGREQF